Following are 2 T cell receptor beta chains from one sample sequenced in a study of blood T cells in healthy people across ages. A sample-barcoded 5' primer and a J-beta primer mix were used in a second PCR of roughly 6 to 11 cycles. TCRdb passed the 5' RACE reads through MiXCR, listing each CDR3 protein once. The sample consists of 800,000 to 950,000 distinct CDR3 sequences, under 40% of them appearing once. Specimen: blood. The source of these receptors is a man younger than 30 in good health.

In its sample, this clonotype was seen a few times. This rearrangement joins TRBV27 to TRBJ2-7; TRBD1 is a possible D gene (6 bases). Germline CDR1 and CDR2: MNHEY and SMNVEV (reference sequence). V shed 8 bases and J shed 1 base, with 18 bases lying between them. This CDR3 contains 15 residues. CDR3 amino acids: CASRRQVADSYEQYF. The CDR3 DNA follows: TGTGCCAGCCGCCGACAGGTCGCTGATTCCTACGAGCAGTACTTC.

In this sample, this clonotype turned up a few times. The chain links TRBV29-1 to TRBJ2-2; 7 bases line up with TRBD1. With V trimmed by 7 bases and J by 7 bases, 9 bases remained unmatched. Germline V gives CDR1 SQVTM, CDR2 ANQGSEA. The CDR3 totals 13 residues. Here the CDR3 reads CSGRQGEGGELFF. CDR3 sequence (DNA): TGCAGCGGGCGACAGGGAGAGGGCGGGGAGCTGTTTTTT.